One sample yielded the 11 T cell receptor beta chains listed below, sequenced in a study of T cells in localized non-small cell lung cancer. The data were produced by immunoSEQ multiplex PCR, yet TCRdb's version contains in-frame clones alone and is incomplete. The table has approximately 150,000 clones, roughly 90% seen once. This specimen consisted of peripheral blood, obtained before any cancer treatment. These receptors were obtained from a female donor over 55 with stage I lung adenocarcinoma.

The chain's CDR3 is CASSSRLAGVHEQFF. The DNA of the CDR3 is TGTGCCAGCAGCAGTAGACTAGCGGGAGTTCATGAGCAGTTCTTC. The chain joins TRBV7-3 to TRBJ2-1; the match to TRBD2 covers 12 bases. The germline V gene has CDR1 SGHTA and CDR2 FQGTGA. V was pared by 5 bases and J by 8 bases, with 7 bases of the junction left unmatched. There are 15 residues in the CDR3.

The chain uses TRBV25-1 and TRBJ2-1, with D possibly being TRBD2 (5 bases). Trimming shortened V by 5 bases and J by 6 bases, and 11 bases separated the two germline ends. The V gene's germline CDR1 is MGHDK and CDR2 SYGVNS. The CDR3 covers 13 residues. The CDR3, as DNA: TGTGCCAGCAGTCCCAGCGGAGTCAATGAGCAGTTCTTC. Translated, it gives CASSPSGVNEQFF.

This rearrangement joins TRBV7-9 to TRBJ2-7; D gene unclear. The CDR3 spans 12 residues. Trimming removed 5 bases at V and 2 bases at J, with 7 bases between. Germline lookup yields CDR1 SEHNR and CDR2 FQNEAQ (reference sequence). The CDR3 coding sequence is TGTGCCAGCAGCCCCGCTGCCTACGAGCAGTACTTC. Encoded protein: CASSPAAYEQYF.

V is TRBV7-8 and J is TRBJ2-1; TRBD2 matches 8 bases. The germline V gene has CDR1 SGHVS and CDR2 FQNEAQ. The ends lost 2 bases at V and 5 bases at J; junction bases unmatched: 8. The CDR3 is 16 residues long. The DNA of the CDR3 is TGTGCCAGCAGCTTAATTAGCGGGATCACTCACAATGAGCAGTTCTTC. Protein sequence: CASSLISGITHNEQFF.

To note about this clone: A junction end diverges from the germline sequence, so it may reflect a read error. V gene TRBV7-9 combines with J gene TRBJ2-1; unclear D gene. The CDR3 runs to 11 residues. CDR1 and CDR2 (germline): SEHNR, FQNEAQ (reference sequence). The CDR3 nucleotides read TGTGCCAGCAGCGTTAACAAGGAGCAGTTCTTC. As protein: CASSVNKEQFF.

This clone was counted a single time. This rearrangement joins TRBV28 to TRBJ2-7, with D possibly being TRBD1 (5 bases). CDR3 length equals 12 residues. From germline, CDR1 is MDHEN and CDR2 SYDVKM. V shed 5 bases and J shed 6 bases, with 11 bases lying between them. CDR3: CASSARVSEQYF. In nucleotides, the CDR3 is TGTGCCAGCAGTGCCAGGGTGTCCGAGCAGTACTTC. Combining the CDR3 with reference TRBV28 and TRBJ2-7 gives the whole variable domain DVKVTQSSRYLVKRTGEKVFLECVQDMDHENMFWYRQDPGLGLRLIYFSYDVKMKEKGDIPEGYSVSREKKERFSLILESASTNQTSMYLCASSARVSEQYFGPGTRLTVT.

J is TRBJ1-4 and V is TRBV5-1; 10 nucleotides match TRBD1. V lost 4 bases to trimming and J lost 7 bases; unmatched junction nucleotides: 7. This CDR3 region has 15 residues. The germline CDR1 and CDR2 sequences are SGHRS and YFSETQ. CDR3 sequence: CASSQSTGGSEKLFF. The CDR3 DNA sequence: TGCGCCAGCAGCCAATCGACAGGGGGCAGTGAAAAACTGTTTTTT.

The CDR3 sequence: CASSPQTGSSYNEQFF. CDR3 DNA: TGTGCCAGCAGCCCCCAGACCGGGAGCTCCTACAATGAGCAGTTCTTC. The chain has TRBV7-3 and TRBJ2-1; a weak D match, TRBD2 (6 bases). Deletions cut 5 bases from V and 0 bases from J, with 14 bases between. This CDR3 is built from 16 residues. The germline V gene has CDR1 SGHTA and CDR2 FQGTGA.

V usage is TRBV6-6 and J usage is TRBJ2-7; TRBD1 matches 7 bases. The CDR3 consists of 14 residues. Germline V CDR1 and CDR2: MNHNY, SVGAGI (reference sequence). V lost 6 bases to trimming and J lost 2 bases; unmatched junction nucleotides: 7. The CDR3 DNA sequence: TGTGCCAGCAGCTCGCCGGGACAGACCTACGAGCAGTACTTC. It yields the protein CASSSPGQTYEQYF.

The chain is built from TRBV6-1 and TRBJ2-7; D unclear. The CDR3 runs to 11 residues. The V end was cut by 6 bases, the J end by 5 bases, with 8 bases between. Germline V gene sequence: CDR1 MNHNS, CDR2 SASEGT. CDR3 nucleotide sequence: TGTGCCAGCAGATATCTAGACGAGCAGTACTTC. Translated: CASRYLDEQYF.

This rearrangement joins TRBV30 to TRBJ2-3; D is possibly TRBD2 (6 bases). The CDR3 extends over 13 amino acids. V was pared by 8 bases and J by 1 base, with 13 bases between. CDR1 is GTSNPN and CDR2 is SVGIG in the germline V gene (reference sequence). The CDR3 is CAEAPSGTDTQYF. The CDR3 DNA sequence: TGTGCCGAGGCGCCTAGCGGCACAGATACGCAGTATTTT.